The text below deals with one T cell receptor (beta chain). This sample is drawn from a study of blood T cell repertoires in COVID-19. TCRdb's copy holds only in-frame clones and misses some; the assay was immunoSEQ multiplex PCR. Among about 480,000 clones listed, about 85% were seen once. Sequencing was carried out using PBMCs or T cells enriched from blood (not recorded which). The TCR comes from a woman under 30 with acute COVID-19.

DNA for the CDR3: TGTGCCAGCTCACTCACCGGGACAGGGGACACTGAAGCTTTCTTT. It encodes CASSLTGTGDTEAFF. This rearrangement joins TRBV18 to TRBJ1-1, with 10 positions matching TRBD1. The V gene's germline CDR1 is KGHSH and CDR2 LQKENI. The CDR3 extends over 15 amino acids. After removal of 4 bases from V and 3 bases from J, the junction contained 5 bases not matched to a gene.